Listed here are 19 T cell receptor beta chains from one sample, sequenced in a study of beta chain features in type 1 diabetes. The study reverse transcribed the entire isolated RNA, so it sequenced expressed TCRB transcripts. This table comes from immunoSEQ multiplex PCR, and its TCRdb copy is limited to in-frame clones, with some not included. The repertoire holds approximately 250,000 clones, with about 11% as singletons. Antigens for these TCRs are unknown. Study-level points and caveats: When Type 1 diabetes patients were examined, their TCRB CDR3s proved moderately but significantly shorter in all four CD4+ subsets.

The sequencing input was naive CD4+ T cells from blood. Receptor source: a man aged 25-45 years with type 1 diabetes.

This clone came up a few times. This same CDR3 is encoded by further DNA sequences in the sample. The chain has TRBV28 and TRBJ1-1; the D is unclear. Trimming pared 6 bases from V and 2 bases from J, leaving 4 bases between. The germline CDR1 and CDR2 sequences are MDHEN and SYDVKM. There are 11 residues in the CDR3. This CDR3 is CASSQNTEAFF. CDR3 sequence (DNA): TGTGCCAGCAGCCAAAACACTGAAGCTTTCTTT.

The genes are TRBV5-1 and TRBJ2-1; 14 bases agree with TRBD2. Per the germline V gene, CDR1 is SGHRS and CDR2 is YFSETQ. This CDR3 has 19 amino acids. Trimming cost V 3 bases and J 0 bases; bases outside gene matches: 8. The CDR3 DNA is TGCGCCAGCAGCTCCGGGACTAGCGGGGGCCTTAGCTCCTACAATGAGCAGTTCTTC. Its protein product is CASSSGTSGGLSSYNEQFF.

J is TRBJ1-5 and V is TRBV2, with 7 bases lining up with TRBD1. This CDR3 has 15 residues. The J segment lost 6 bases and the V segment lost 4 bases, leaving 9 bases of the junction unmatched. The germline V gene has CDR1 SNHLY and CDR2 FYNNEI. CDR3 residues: CASSALTGLSQPQHF. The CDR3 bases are TGTGCCAGCAGTGCCTTGACAGGGCTAAGTCAGCCCCAGCATTTT.

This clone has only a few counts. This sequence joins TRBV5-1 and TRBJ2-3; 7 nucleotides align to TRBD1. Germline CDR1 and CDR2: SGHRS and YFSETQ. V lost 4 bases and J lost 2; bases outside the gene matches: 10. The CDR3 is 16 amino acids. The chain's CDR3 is CASSAPDRAPTDTQYF. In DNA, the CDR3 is TGCGCCAGCAGCGCACCAGACAGGGCCCCCACAGATACGCAGTATTTT. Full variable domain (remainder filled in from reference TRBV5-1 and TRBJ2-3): KAGVTQTPRYLIKTRGQQVTLSCSPISGHRSVSWYQQTPGQGLQFLFEYFSETQRNKGNFPGRFSGRQFSNSRSEMNVSTLELGDSALYLCASSAPDRAPTDTQYFGPGTRLTVL.

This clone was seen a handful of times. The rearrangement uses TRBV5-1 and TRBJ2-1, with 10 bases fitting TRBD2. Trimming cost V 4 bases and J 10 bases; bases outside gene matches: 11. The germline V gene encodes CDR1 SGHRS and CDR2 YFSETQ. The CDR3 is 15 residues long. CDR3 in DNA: TGCGCCAGCAGCACCCGGACTAGCGGCCGCCTCGAGCAGTTCTTC. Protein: CASSTRTSGRLEQFF.

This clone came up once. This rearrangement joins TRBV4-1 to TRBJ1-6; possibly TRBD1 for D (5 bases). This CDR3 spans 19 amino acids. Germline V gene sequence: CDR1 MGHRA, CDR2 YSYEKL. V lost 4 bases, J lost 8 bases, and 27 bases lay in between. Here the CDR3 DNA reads TGCGCCAGCAGCCGGGTAGGTGGGAGGGGACGAGAAAGATATTCACCCCTCCACTTT. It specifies CASSRVGGRGRERYSPLHF.

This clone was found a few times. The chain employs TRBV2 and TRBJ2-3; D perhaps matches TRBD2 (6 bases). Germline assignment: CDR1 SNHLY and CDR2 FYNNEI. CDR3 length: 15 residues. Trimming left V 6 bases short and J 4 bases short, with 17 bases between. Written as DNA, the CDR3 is TGTGCCAGCAGGAGAACGGCGGGGAGGTCAGATACGCAGTATTTT. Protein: CASRRTAGRSDTQYF.

The DNA for the CDR3 is TGTGCCAGCAGTTCGCAGTCTGGCCCCCTCCACTTT. It translates to CASSSQSGPLHF. The V gene is TRBV27, the J gene TRBJ1-6, with D hard to call. Germline V gives CDR1 MNHEY, CDR2 SMNVEV (reference sequence). This CDR3 has 12 residues. V was shortened by 4 bases and J by 13 bases, with 11 bases between the two germline ends.

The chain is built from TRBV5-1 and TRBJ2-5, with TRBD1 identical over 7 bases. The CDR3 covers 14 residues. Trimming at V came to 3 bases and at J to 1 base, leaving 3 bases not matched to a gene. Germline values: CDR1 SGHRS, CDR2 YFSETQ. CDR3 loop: CASSSTGFQETQYF. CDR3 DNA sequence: TGCGCCAGCAGCTCGACAGGGTTCCAAGAGACCCAGTACTTC. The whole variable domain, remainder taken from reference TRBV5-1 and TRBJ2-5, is KAGVTQTPRYLIKTRGQQVTLSCSPISGHRSVSWYQQTPGQGLQFLFEYFSETQRNKGNFPGRFSGRQFSNSRSEMNVSTLELGDSALYLCASSSTGFQETQYFGPGTRLLVL.

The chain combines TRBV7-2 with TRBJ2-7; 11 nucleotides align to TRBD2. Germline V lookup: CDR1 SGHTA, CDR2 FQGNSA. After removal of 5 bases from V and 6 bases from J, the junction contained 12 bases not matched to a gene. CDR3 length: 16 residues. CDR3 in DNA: TGTGCCAGCAGCCTCCGTCTAGCGGGGGGTATCGGCGAGCAGTACTTC. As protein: CASSLRLAGGIGEQYF. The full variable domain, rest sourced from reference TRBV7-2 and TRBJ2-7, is GAGVSQSPSNKVTEKGKDVELRCDPISGHTALYWYRQSLGQGLEFLIYFQGNSAPDKSGLPSDRFSAERTGGSVSTLTIQRTQQEDSAVYLCASSLRLAGGIGEQYFGPGTRLTVT.

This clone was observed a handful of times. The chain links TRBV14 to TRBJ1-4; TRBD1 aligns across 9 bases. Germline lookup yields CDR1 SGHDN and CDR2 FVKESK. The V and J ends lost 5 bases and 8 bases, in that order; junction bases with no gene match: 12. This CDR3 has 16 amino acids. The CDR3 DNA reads TGTGCCAGCAGCGAAGTACCGGGACAGGGAAGAGAAAAACTGTTTTTT. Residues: CASSEVPGQGREKLFF.

Here the CDR3 reads CASSYPLAAAYEQYF. CDR3 DNA sequence: TGTGCCAGCAGTTACCCGTTGGCCGCCGCCTACGAGCAGTACTTC. The chain couples TRBV6-6 to TRBJ2-7; the D is unclear. The V gene lost 2 bases and the J gene lost 2 bases, with 13 bases spanning the gap. CDR1 is MNHNY and CDR2 is SVGAGI in the germline V gene (reference sequence). This CDR3 spans 15 amino acids.

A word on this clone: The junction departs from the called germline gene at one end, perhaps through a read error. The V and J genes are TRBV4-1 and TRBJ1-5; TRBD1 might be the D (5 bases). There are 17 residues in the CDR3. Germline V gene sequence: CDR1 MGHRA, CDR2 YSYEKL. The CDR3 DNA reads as TGCGCCAGCAGCGAAGAGGGTCCGCAGGGCCACGATCAGCCCCAGCATTTT. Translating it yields CASSEEGPQGHDQPQHF.

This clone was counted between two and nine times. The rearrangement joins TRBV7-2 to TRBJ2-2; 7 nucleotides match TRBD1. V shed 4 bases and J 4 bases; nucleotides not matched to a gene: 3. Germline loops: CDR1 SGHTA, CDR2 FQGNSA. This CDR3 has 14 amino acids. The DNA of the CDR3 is TGTGCCAGCAGCTCGGGGACAGCCACCGGGGAGCTGTTTTTT. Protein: CASSSGTATGELFF.

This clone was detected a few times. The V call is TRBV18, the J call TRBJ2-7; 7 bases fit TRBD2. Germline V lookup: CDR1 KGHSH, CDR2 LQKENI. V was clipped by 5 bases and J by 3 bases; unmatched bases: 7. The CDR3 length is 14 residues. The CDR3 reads CASSVGGGGYEQYF. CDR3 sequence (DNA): TGTGCCAGCTCAGTCGGCGGGGGAGGCTACGAGCAGTACTTC.

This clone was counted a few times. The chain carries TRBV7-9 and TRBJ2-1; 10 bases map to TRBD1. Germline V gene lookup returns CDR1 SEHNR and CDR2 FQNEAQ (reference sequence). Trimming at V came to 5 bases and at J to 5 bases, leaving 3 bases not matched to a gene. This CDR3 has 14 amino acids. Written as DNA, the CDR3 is TGTGCCAGCAGCCGAGGGACAGGGGACAATGAGCAGTTCTTC. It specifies CASSRGTGDNEQFF.

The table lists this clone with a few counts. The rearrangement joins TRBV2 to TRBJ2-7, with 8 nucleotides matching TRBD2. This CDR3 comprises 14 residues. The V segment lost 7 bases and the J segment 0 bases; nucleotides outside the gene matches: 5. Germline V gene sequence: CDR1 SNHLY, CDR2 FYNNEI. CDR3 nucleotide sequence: TGTGCCAGCACCGGGACTAGTCACTCCTACGAGCAGTACTTC. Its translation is CASTGTSHSYEQYF.

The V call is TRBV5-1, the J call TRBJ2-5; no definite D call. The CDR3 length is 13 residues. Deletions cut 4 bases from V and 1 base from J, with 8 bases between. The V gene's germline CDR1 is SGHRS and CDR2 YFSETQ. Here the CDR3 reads CASSMDIQETQYF. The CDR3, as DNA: TGCGCCAGCAGCATGGATATCCAAGAGACCCAGTACTTC.

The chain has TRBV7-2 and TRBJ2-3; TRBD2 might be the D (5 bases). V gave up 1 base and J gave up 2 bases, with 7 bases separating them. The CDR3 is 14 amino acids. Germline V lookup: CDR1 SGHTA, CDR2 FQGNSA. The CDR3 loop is CASSLVGDTDTQYF. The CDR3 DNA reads TGTGCCAGCAGCTTAGTCGGGGACACAGATACGCAGTATTTT.